The 23 T cell receptor beta chains given below trace back to one sample, sequenced in a study of CD8+ T cells in alopecia areata. The treatment is: oral pan-JAK inhibitor, 5-10 mg twice daily. cDNA serving as the sequencing template came from extracted, reverse transcribed RNA. Using immunoSEQ multiplex PCR, the repertoire was profiled, and TCRdb retains in-frame clones only, with some absent. The sample holds about 190,000 clones, approximately 60% seen once. The sequencing used CD4+ T cells sorted from blood, collected at week 4, from a patient treated with tofacitinib. Receptors were obtained from a human donor with alopecia areata.

The V gene is TRBV5-1, the J gene TRBJ2-5; D gene ambiguous. The CDR3 has 11 residues. CDR1 is SGHRS, CDR2 YFSETQ, per germline. Trimming shortened V by 4 bases and J by 0 bases, and 1 base separated the two germline ends. CDR3 region: CASSNQETQYF. The DNA of the CDR3 is TGCGCCAGCAGCAACCAAGAGACCCAGTACTTC. Full variable domain (missing parts from reference TRBV5-1 and TRBJ2-5): KAGVTQTPRYLIKTRGQQVTLSCSPISGHRSVSWYQQTPGQGLQFLFEYFSETQRNKGNFPGRFSGRQFSNSRSEMNVSTLELGDSALYLCASSNQETQYFGPGTRLLVL.

The rearrangement uses TRBV9 and TRBJ2-2, with 10 bases lining up with TRBD2. Unmatched junction bases numbered 2, after V lost 3 bases and J lost 0 bases. CDR1 and CDR2 from the germline V gene are SGDLS and YYNGEE. This CDR3 is 16 amino acids long. DNA of the CDR3: TGTGCCAGCAGCGCTAGCGGGAGCTCGAACACCGGGGAGCTGTTTTTT. This translates into CASSASGSSNTGELFF. Complete variable domain (other parts from reference TRBV9 and TRBJ2-2): DSGVTQTPKHLITATGQRVTLRCSPRSGDLSVYWYQQSLDQGLQFLIQYYNGEERAKGNILERFSAQQFPDLHSELNLSSLELGDSALYFCASSASGSSNTGELFFGEGSRLTVL.

CDR3 sequence: CAWRFGTGELFF. In DNA form, the CDR3 reads TGTGCCTGGAGGTTTGGGACCGGGGAGCTGTTTTTT. This sequence joins TRBV30 and TRBJ2-2, with D unclear. Deletions cut 3 bases from V and 5 bases from J, with 7 bases between. Germline CDR1 reads GTSNPN; CDR2 reads SVGIG (reference sequence). This CDR3 is 12 amino acids long.

V usage is TRBV29-1 and J usage is TRBJ1-4, with D possibly being TRBD1 (5 bases). Germline V lookup: CDR1 SQVTM, CDR2 ANQGSEA. The CDR3 length is 14 residues. V lost 6 bases, J lost 8 bases, and 19 bases lay in between. In DNA, the CDR3 is TGCAGCGTACGGAGTTCAGGGATCGGAGAAAAACTGTTTTTT. Translating it yields CSVRSSGIGEKLFF.

The chain joins TRBV29-1 to TRBJ2-3, with TRBD2 matching over 15 bases. The CDR3 spans 14 residues. The germline V gene encodes CDR1 SQVTM and CDR2 ANQGSEA. Trimming at V came to 4 bases and at J to 6 bases, leaving 2 bases not matched to a gene. The CDR3 protein is CSVAGTSGGDTQYF. DNA for the CDR3: TGCAGCGTTGCTGGGACTAGCGGGGGGGATACGCAGTATTTT.

This clone has only a few counts. This rearrangement joins TRBV14 to TRBJ2-3; D is unresolved. The germline CDR1 and CDR2 sequences are SGHDN and FVKESK. V lost 1 base, J lost 3 bases, and 11 bases lay in between. The CDR3 totals 15 residues. CDR3 residues: CASSQGPHMTDTQYF. DNA of the CDR3: TGTGCCAGCAGCCAAGGCCCCCACATGACAGATACGCAGTATTTT. Together with reference TRBV14 and TRBJ2-3, the CDR3 gives the full variable domain: EAGVTQFPSHSVIEKGQTVTLRCDPISGHDNLYWYRRVMGKEIKFLLHFVKESKQDESGMPNNRFLAERTGGTYSTLKVQPAELEDSGVYFCASSQGPHMTDTQYFGPGTRLTVL.

There are a few counts of this clone. The genes are TRBV7-6 and TRBJ2-7; D is possibly TRBD2 (5 bases). Trimming cost V 1 base and J 6 bases, with 16 bases left between them. Germline CDR1 is SGHVS and CDR2 is FNYEAQ. The CDR3 consists of 15 residues. The CDR3 coding sequence is TGTGCCAGCAGCTTAGATTCCGGGATCCATCGCGAGCAGTACTTC. It is translated as CASSLDSGIHREQYF.

The chain uses TRBV30 and TRBJ2-7, with 8 bases aligning to TRBD1. Germline loops: CDR1 GTSNPN, CDR2 SVGIG (reference sequence). The CDR3 totals 16 residues. V shed 1 base and J 9 bases; nucleotides not matched to a gene: 17. CDR3 coding DNA: TGTGCCTGGAGTGGGCGACTTGGACAGGGACCACAGGTGCAGTACTTC. This encodes CAWSGRLGQGPQVQYF.

In its sample, this clone was seen a few times. The chain joins TRBV30 to TRBJ2-3, with 7 nucleotides matching TRBD2. J was trimmed by 4 bases and V by 0 bases; bases with no gene match: 4. The CDR3 sequence is 14 residues long. Germline V gives CDR1 GTSNPN, CDR2 SVGIG (reference sequence). In DNA form, the CDR3 reads TGTGCCTGGAGTGTACGCCGGGGGGCAGATACGCAGTATTTT. Translation: CAWSVRRGADTQYF.

The chain carries TRBV29-1 and TRBJ2-1, with TRBD2 identical over 9 bases. The CDR3 contains 14 residues. V lost 4 bases, J lost 6 bases, and 7 bases stayed unmatched. Germline V gene data show CDR1 as SQVTM and CDR2 as ANQGSEA. This chain's CDR3 is CSVGRLAGLNEQFF. CDR3 nucleotide sequence: TGCAGCGTTGGCCGGCTAGCGGGGCTCAATGAGCAGTTCTTC.

The chain joins TRBV7-8 to TRBJ2-6; 10 bases line up with TRBD1. V trimming: 8 bases; J trimming: 1 base; junction bases outside the gene matches: 2. This CDR3 comprises 15 residues. Germline V gene data show CDR1 as SGHVS and CDR2 as FQNEAQ. Written as DNA, the CDR3 is TGTGCCAGCCGGGACAGGGGATCTGGGGCCAACGTCCTGACTTTC. Protein product: CASRDRGSGANVLTF.

This sequence joins TRBV7-8 and TRBJ2-3; 9 bases are a match to TRBD2. This CDR3 has 15 amino acids. Trimming cost V 4 bases and J 10 bases; bases outside gene matches: 12. Germline assignment: CDR1 SGHVS and CDR2 FQNEAQ. The CDR3 region has the DNA TGTGCCAGCAGCTCGACTAGCGGAGACCCTTACGCGCAGTATTTT. It codes for CASSSTSGDPYAQYF.

This clone appeared a few times. This sequence joins TRBV9 and TRBJ2-7, with 8 bases fitting TRBD2. The trim removed 0 bases at V and 3 bases at J, leaving 8 bases unmatched. Per germline, CDR1 SGDLS and CDR2 YYNGEE. This CDR3 is 16 amino acids long. CDR3 sequence reads: CASSVGIGREYYEQYF. In DNA form, the CDR3 reads TGTGCCAGCAGCGTAGGAATCGGGAGGGAGTACTACGAGCAGTACTTC.

V and J are TRBV19 and TRBJ2-7, with D uncertain. V shed 2 bases and J shed 2 bases, with 10 bases lying between them. The CDR3 has 14 amino acids. Germline V CDR1 and CDR2: LNHDA, SQIVND (reference sequence). CDR3 sequence reads: CASSIRDSTYEQYF. The DNA of the CDR3 is TGTGCCAGTAGTATAAGAGATTCCACCTACGAGCAGTACTTC.

Regarding this clone: This specimen includes other DNA sequences encoding the same CDR3. J is TRBJ2-3 and V is TRBV29-1; TRBD1 matches at 7 bases. The CDR3 consists of 12 residues. CDR1 is SQVTM, CDR2 ANQGSEA, per germline. V lost 7 bases to trimming and J lost 1 base; unmatched junction nucleotides: 2. The CDR3 coding sequence is TGCAGCGGAGGACAGGGCACAGATACGCAGTATTTT. It translates to CSGGQGTDTQYF.

CDR3 sequence reads: CAWSLGLTYEQYF. The CDR3 region has the DNA TGTGCCTGGAGCCTGGGACTAACCTACGAGCAGTACTTC. The chain has TRBV30 and TRBJ2-7, with TRBD2 identical over 7 bases. The CDR3 extends over 13 amino acids. The germline CDR1 and CDR2 sequences are GTSNPN and SVGIG (reference sequence). Losses at the gene ends were 3 bases for V and 2 bases for J; bases not matched to a gene: 4.

The chain is built from TRBV29-1 and TRBJ2-5; D is perhaps TRBD1 (6 bases). V gave up 1 base and J gave up 5 bases, with 23 bases separating them. Germline loops: CDR1 SQVTM, CDR2 ANQGSEA. CDR3 length equals 17 residues. CDR3 in DNA: TGCAGCGTTGAAGGTGGCAGGGGATTTGAAAATACGGAGACCCAGTACTTC. As protein: CSVEGGRGFENTETQYF.

The chain couples TRBV6-5 to TRBJ2-3; no reliable D call. The V gene lost 4 bases and the J gene lost 4 bases, with 12 bases spanning the gap. The V gene's germline CDR1 is MNHEY and CDR2 SVGAGI. This CDR3 spans 14 amino acids. CDR3 coding DNA: TGTGCCAGCAGTTCCGTAGCTCTTCCAGATACGCAGTATTTT. Translated, it gives CASSSVALPDTQYF.

The V call is TRBV7-2, the J call TRBJ2-1, with 9 positions matching TRBD1. From germline, CDR1 is SGHTA and CDR2 FQGNSA. The J segment lost 15 bases and the V segment lost 1 base, leaving 16 bases of the junction unmatched. The CDR3 consists of 16 residues. CDR3 in DNA: TGTGCCAGCAGCTTAGTTCACGTTGCAACCGGACAGGGGTTGTTCTTC. This codes for CASSLVHVATGQGLFF.

This clone occurred once. The V gene is TRBV4-2, the J gene TRBJ2-2, with 8 bases fitting TRBD1. Per the germline V gene, CDR1 is LGHNA and CDR2 is YNFKEQ. Trimming at V came to 1 base and at J to 4 bases, leaving 8 bases not matched to a gene. There are 17 residues in the CDR3. The CDR3 protein is CASSQVPGQDPTGELFF. For the CDR3, the DNA is TGTGCCAGCAGCCAAGTCCCGGGACAGGACCCCACCGGGGAGCTGTTTTTT.

The chain combines TRBV30 with TRBJ2-7, with D possibly being TRBD1 (6 bases). This CDR3 contains 11 residues. The germline V and J ends were trimmed by 2 bases and 7 bases, with 9 bases remaining between them. The germline V gene has CDR1 GTSNPN and CDR2 SVGIG (reference sequence). CDR3 nucleotides: TGTGCCTGGAGTATCACAGGGGAGCAGTACTTC. Encoded protein: CAWSITGEQYF.

This clone showed up just once. This chain links TRBV6-5 with TRBJ1-1; D not certain. Deletions cut 1 base from V and 11 bases from J, with 20 bases between. The CDR3 totals 15 residues. Germline V lookup: CDR1 MNHEY, CDR2 SVGAGI. The CDR3 region has the DNA TGTGCCAGCAGTTACTTTCCTGGCTTAGACACTTTCGCTTTCTTT. Protein: CASSYFPGLDTFAFF.

This clone showed up just a few times. J is TRBJ2-5 and V is TRBV29-1; TRBD2 matches 11 bases. Germline CDR1 and CDR2: SQVTM and ANQGSEA. The CDR3 loop spans 13 amino acids. V was clipped by 4 bases and J by 3 bases; unmatched bases: 1. In DNA form, the CDR3 reads TGCAGCGTTGGGGGACTAGCGGAAGAGACCCAGTACTTC. Protein sequence: CSVGGLAEETQYF.